This T cell receptor beta chain was captured in a study of vaccination effects on CD4 cells after COVID-19. Overall study context: CD4+ T cells specific for antigen were expanded with viral peptide pools by the ViraFEST assay before sequencing. Post-vaccine sampling took place a median of 72 days after the second dose.

Repertoires were generated with immunoSEQ multiplex PCR, while TCRdb's copy carries only in-frame clones and drops some. The table includes fewer than 75,000 clones, nearly 80% detected once. With 9 to 11 days of culture completed, CD4+ T cells were isolated. Participants received two doses of either the BNT162b2 or mRNA-1273 vaccine. No vaccinee had earlier SARS-CoV-2 infection, and nucleocapsid antibodies were negative. Germline CDR1 KGHSH, CDR2 LQKENI. V shed 7 bases, J shed 5 bases, and the junction held 6 bases outside the gene matches. This CDR3 contains 14 residues. On this clone itself: Its antigen is not identified.

Whole-study results and caveats: From healthy vaccinees, only 1 of 255 vaccine-induced clones also reacted to common cold coronaviruses.

The receptor was isolated from a human donor who received a COVID-19 vaccine. The chain is built from TRBV18 and TRBJ1-2; 11 bases align to TRBD1. The input for sequencing was CD4+ T cells from PBMCs cultured without peptide, taken after COVID-19 vaccination. CDR3 protein: CASFKGQGAYGYTF. In nucleotides, the CDR3 is TGTGCCAGCTTCAAAGGACAGGGGGCTTATGGCTACACCTTC.